This T cell receptor (beta chain) comes out of a study of cytomegalovirus exposure and HLA in healthy donors. The study ran its PCR with 60 Vbeta and 13 Jbeta primers. Method: immunoSEQ multiplex PCR; TCRdb's copy keeps in-frame clones and lacks some. The top ten hold roughly 7.1% of the sample, which has around 150,000 clones, approximately 79% seen once. Study conclusions and caveats: One variant, a missense change in DCLRE1C, was linked in a later analysis to TCR beta V- and J-gene trimming.

About this clone: The antigen remains undetermined.

This clonotype was sampled from a middle-aged man in good health and CMV-seropositive. Input material: PBMCs.

Here the CDR3 DNA reads TGTGCCAGCAGCTCCGGACAGAGGACCGACATTCAGTACTTC. It encodes CASSSGQRTDIQYF. The rearrangement uses TRBV5-8 and TRBJ2-4, with D maybe TRBD1 (6 bases). CDR1 and CDR2 (germline): SGHTS, YDEGEE. Trimming took off 3 bases at V and 8 bases at J, with 15 bases between the two ends. CDR3 length equals 14 residues. The full variable domain, with the rest looked up from reference TRBV5-8 and TRBJ2-4, is EAGVTQSPTHLIKTRGQQATLRCSPISGHTSVYWYQQALGLGLQFLLWYDEGEERNRGNFPPRFSGRQFPNYSSELNVNALELEDSALYLCASSSGQRTDIQYFGAGTRLSVL.